The subject of this entry is one TCR beta chain. Its specificity is not known. The data derive from a study of T cell responses to AZD1222 COVID-19 vaccine. General observations from the study: Reportedly, nearly half the spike-specific TCRs target unmutated variant regions. Without day 14 samples, only post-peak T cell repertoires were studied. Donors, mostly white British, included more females; clonal diversity was possibly underestimated. Following two doses of AZD1222, Spike-specific TCR breadth and depth rose.

The J segment lost 0 bases and the V segment lost 1 base, leaving 5 bases of the junction unmatched. The CDR3 totals 16 residues. Germline V gene lookup returns CDR1 SGDLS and CDR2 YYNGEE. TCRdb keeps only in-frame clones here, not all; method: immunoSEQ multiplex PCR. The repertoire holds 75,000 to 95,000 clones, 85% seen once, with 4.5% in the top ten. The sequence was obtained from an adult who received the AZD1222 COVID-19 vaccine. This rearrangement joins TRBV9 to TRBJ2-3, with TRBD1 matching 7 bases. Source: peripheral blood, taken 28 days after the second AZD1222 dose. The CDR3 DNA is TGTGCCAGCAGCGTAATTGGGACAGTGAGCACAGATACGCAGTATTTT. As protein: CASSVIGTVSTDTQYF.